This T cell receptor beta chain stems from a study of control samples from healthy donors and cancer patients (dated by TCRdb to 2018 to 2021). The method was the immunoSEQ multiplex PCR assay. TCRdb mirrors the immuneACCESS table, restricted to in-frame sequences. Some clones are absent from its copies; in checked studies, under half trace to an unresolved V gene, and the reason for the others is unknown. The table for this sample lists 70,000 to 90,000 clones; approximately 90% of them were counted only once. The ten largest account for under 2% of the sample. This clone has only a few counts. Its antigen has not been determined. One base away there is no much larger clone; base qualities are not given. The CDR3 numbers 15 residues from cysteine through phenylalanine. The DNA shown is the 45-base CDR3, in frame from base 1. The V end gives up 3 bases and the J end 5 bases, leaving 5 bases in the junction not matched to a gene. Via the germline V gene (reference sequence), CDR1 is LGHDT and CDR2 YNNKEL.

The rearrangement combines TRBV3-1 (or the pseudogene TRBV3-2) with TRBJ2-3, with 10 bases in between that match TRBD1. The specimen sequenced was PBMCs. The receptor was isolated from a woman in her fifties or sixties with head and neck cancer. Here the CDR3 is given as CASSHGTGVGDTQYF. The nucleotide sequence is given as TGTGCCAGCAGCCATGGGACAGGGGTGGGAGATACGCAGTATTTT.